These T cell receptor beta chains were read from a single sample in a study of T cell responses to AZD1222 COVID-19 vaccine. The repertoire was sequenced with immunoSEQ multiplex PCR; TCRdb's copy has only in-frame clones and lacks some. This sample has roughly 120,000 clones, with about 90% found just once. The sample in question was peripheral blood, obtained 28 days after the second AZD1222 dose. The source is an adult who received the AZD1222 COVID-19 vaccine. CDR3s include the opening cysteine and the closing phenylalanine or tryptophan. A D gene is named only where the DNA matches it firmly. Size tells how often a clone was seen (once, few, many) or the class of an expanded clone, and some rows leave it out.

j_gene: TRBJ1-2
v_gene: TRBV5-1
d_gene: -
abundance: -
CDR3nt: TGCGCCAGCAGCCGGGACAATCGGGGCTACACCTTC
CDR3aa: CASSRDNRGYTF

j_gene: TRBJ2-1
v_gene: TRBV4-1
d_gene: -
abundance: -
CDR3nt: TGCGCCTCAGGGGGGTCTGAGCAGTTCTTC
CDR3aa: CASGGSEQFF

j_gene: TRBJ2-3
v_gene: TRBV28
d_gene: -
abundance: few
CDR3nt: TGTGCCAGCAGTTCCCCAGGGGAGTCGGGCACAGATACGCAGTATTTT
CDR3aa: CASSSPGESGTDTQYF

j_gene: TRBJ2-7
v_gene: TRBV6-2/TRBV6-3
d_gene: -
abundance: -
CDR3nt: TGTGCCAGCAGTTACTGGGCGGACGCCTACGAGCAGTACTTC
CDR3aa: CASSYWADAYEQYF

j_gene: TRBJ1-3
v_gene: TRBV3-1/TRBV3-2
d_gene: -
abundance: -
CDR3nt: TGTGCCAGCAGCCATACCCGGAGTTCTGGAAACACCATATATTTT
CDR3aa: CASSHTRSSGNTIYF

j_gene: TRBJ1-4
v_gene: TRBV27
d_gene: -
abundance: -
CDR3nt: TGTGCCAGCTCGCAGGGATCTAATGAAAAACTGTTTTTT
CDR3aa: CASSQGSNEKLFF

j_gene: TRBJ2-1
v_gene: TRBV12-3/TRBV12-4
d_gene: -
abundance: -
CDR3nt: TGTGCCAGCAGTACCTACAATGAGCAGTTCTTC
CDR3aa: CASSTYNEQFF

j_gene: TRBJ2-4
v_gene: TRBV3-1/TRBV3-2
d_gene: -
abundance: -
CDR3nt: TGTGCCAGCAGCCGAGGAGGGGACCTCGGAGCCAAAAACATTCAGTACTTC
CDR3aa: CASSRGGDLGAKNIQYF

j_gene: TRBJ1-3
v_gene: TRBV7-2
d_gene: -
abundance: -
CDR3nt: TGTGCCAGCAGCCTCGGGGGTGGTTCCTCTGGAAACACCATATATTTT
CDR3aa: CASSLGGGSSGNTIYF

j_gene: TRBJ2-7
v_gene: TRBV30
d_gene: -
abundance: -
CDR3nt: TGTGCCTGGAGTGTACTGGACAGTGTATTGGACGAGCAGTACTTC
CDR3aa: CAWSVLDSVLDEQYF

j_gene: TRBJ1-2
v_gene: TRBV30
d_gene: -
abundance: -
CDR3nt: TGTGCCTGGAATCACTTTGTCAGGGAGCTAGACTATGGCTACACCTTC
CDR3aa: CAWNHFVRELDYGYTF

j_gene: TRBJ2-1
v_gene: TRBV6-2/TRBV6-3
d_gene: TRBD2
abundance: once
CDR3nt: TGTGCCAGCAGTTACTCTCCTAGCGGGGGGTACAATGAGCAGTTCTTC
CDR3aa: CASSYSPSGGYNEQFF

j_gene: TRBJ2-5
v_gene: TRBV5-1
d_gene: -
abundance: -
CDR3nt: TGCGCCAGCAGCCTACTAGGGCAAGAGACCCAGTACTTC
CDR3aa: CASSLLGQETQYF

j_gene: TRBJ1-2
v_gene: TRBV7-2
d_gene: TRBD1
abundance: -
CDR3nt: TGTGCCAGCAGCTCCAGGGACAGAGTTCATAACTATGGCTACACCTTC
CDR3aa: CASSSRDRVHNYGYTF

j_gene: TRBJ2-3
v_gene: TRBV28
d_gene: -
abundance: -
CDR3nt: TGTGCCAGCAGTTTGACAGATACGCAGTATTTT
CDR3aa: CASSLTDTQYF

j_gene: TRBJ2-1
v_gene: TRBV27
d_gene: TRBD2
abundance: -
CDR3nt: TGTGCCAGCAGTCTTGGGACTAGAAGCTACAATGAGCAGTTCTTC
CDR3aa: CASSLGTRSYNEQFF

j_gene: TRBJ2-5
v_gene: TRBV7-3
d_gene: -
abundance: -
CDR3nt: TGTGCCAGCAGCTTAAGCGGGAATAAAGAGACCCAGTACTTC
CDR3aa: CASSLSGNKETQYF

j_gene: TRBJ2-3
v_gene: TRBV9
d_gene: -
abundance: few
CDR3nt: TGTGCCAGCAGCCGTATTGAAGGGGTCAAAGATACGCAGTATTTT
CDR3aa: CASSRIEGVKDTQYF

j_gene: TRBJ1-2
v_gene: TRBV7-2
d_gene: TRBD1
abundance: -
CDR3nt: TGTGCCAGCAGCTTAGATCCGACAGGGACAGGTGGCTACACCTTC
CDR3aa: CASSLDPTGTGGYTF

j_gene: TRBJ1-1
v_gene: TRBV28
d_gene: -
abundance: -
CDR3nt: TGTGCCAGCAGTTTGAGGGCGATGAACACTGAAGCTTTCTTT
CDR3aa: CASSLRAMNTEAFF

j_gene: TRBJ2-5
v_gene: TRBV29-1
d_gene: -
abundance: -
CDR3nt: TGCAGCGTTGGGGGGGGCTCTGGGGAGACCCAGTACTTC
CDR3aa: CSVGGGSGETQYF

j_gene: TRBJ1-5
v_gene: TRBV7-9
d_gene: TRBD1
abundance: -
CDR3nt: TGTGCCAGCAGCTCCGGGACAGGGCGCAATCAGCCCCAGCATTTT
CDR3aa: CASSSGTGRNQPQHF

j_gene: TRBJ1-2
v_gene: TRBV7-8
d_gene: TRBD1
abundance: once
CDR3nt: TGTGCCAGCACCACGCGGACAGGGGCAAACTATGGCTACACCTTC
CDR3aa: CASTTRTGANYGYTF

j_gene: TRBJ1-1
v_gene: TRBV11-2
d_gene: -
abundance: -
CDR3nt: TGTGCCAGCAGCCAGCAGTCAAGCACTGAAGCTTTCTTT
CDR3aa: CASSQQSSTEAFF

j_gene: TRBJ1-5
v_gene: TRBV7-3
d_gene: -
abundance: -
CDR3nt: TGTGCCAGCAGCTTAACGGGGGGGACTAATCAGCCCCAGCATTTT
CDR3aa: CASSLTGGTNQPQHF

j_gene: TRBJ2-7
v_gene: TRBV28
d_gene: TRBD1
abundance: -
CDR3nt: TGTGCCAGCACCGCCGCAGGGGGTCCCCTCTACGAGCAGTACTTC
CDR3aa: CASTAAGGPLYEQYF

j_gene: TRBJ1-4
v_gene: TRBV25-1
d_gene: -
abundance: -
CDR3nt: TGTGCCAGCAAACAGGGAGCTAATGAAAAACTGTTTTTT
CDR3aa: CASKQGANEKLFF

j_gene: TRBJ2-3
v_gene: TRBV5-3
d_gene: TRBD2
abundance: -
CDR3nt: TGTGCCAGAAGCTTGACCCCCCTAGCGGGGGTGGCCGATACGCAGTATTTT
CDR3aa: CARSLTPLAGVADTQYF

j_gene: TRBJ1-2
v_gene: TRBV19
d_gene: TRBD1
abundance: -
CDR3nt: TGTGCCAGTACCCCGGACAGGGGCTATGGCTACACCTTC
CDR3aa: CASTPDRGYGYTF

j_gene: TRBJ1-1
v_gene: TRBV19
d_gene: TRBD1
abundance: -
CDR3nt: TGTGCCAGTGCTGACAGGGGAGGCACTGAAGCTTTCTTT
CDR3aa: CASADRGGTEAFF

j_gene: TRBJ1-5
v_gene: TRBV11-2
d_gene: -
abundance: -
CDR3nt: TGTGCCAGCAGCTTAGGGATGGGCAATCAGCCCCAGCATTTT
CDR3aa: CASSLGMGNQPQHF

j_gene: TRBJ1-1
v_gene: TRBV3-1/TRBV3-2
d_gene: -
abundance: -
CDR3nt: TGTGCCAGCAGCTCTCGGGCCCTAGGGGACACTGAAGCTTTCTTT
CDR3aa: CASSSRALGDTEAFF

j_gene: TRBJ2-2
v_gene: TRBV9
d_gene: -
abundance: -
CDR3nt: TGTGCCAGCAGCCTTGCCGGGACTTCGAACACCGGGGAGCTGTTTTTT
CDR3aa: CASSLAGTSNTGELFF

j_gene: TRBJ1-2
v_gene: TRBV6-5
d_gene: TRBD1
abundance: -
CDR3nt: TGTGCCAGCAGTTCCTCCGGGACAGCCTTCCGCGGTGGCTACACCTTC
CDR3aa: CASSSSGTAFRGGYTF

j_gene: TRBJ2-6
v_gene: TRBV19
d_gene: -
abundance: -
CDR3nt: TGTGCCAGTTCCGACTCTGGGGCCAACGTCCTGACTTTC
CDR3aa: CASSDSGANVLTF

j_gene: TRBJ1-2
v_gene: TRBV20-1
d_gene: -
abundance: -
CDR3nt: TGCAGGAGGGTTCGGGACTATGGCTACACCTTC
CDR3aa: CRRVRDYGYTF